The text below deals with one T cell receptor beta chain. Its antigen is unknown. It was uncontrolled infection, other autoimmune disease, pregnancy or lactation that excluded patients. Together with thyroid ultrasound, orbital computed tomography, serum thyroxine and TRAb, clinical symptoms were used for diagnoses. The data originate from a study of T cells in Graves' hyperthyroidism and ophthalmopathy. Study outcomes and limitations: Model predictions of ophthalmopathy came a median roughly 6.4 months before onset. The blood repertoire included most of the expanded thyroid clonotypes above 0.001.

It was RNA transcripts that yielded the amplified TCR beta CDR3 regions. When the TCR CDR3 underwent first-round RT-PCR, the HTBI primer set was used. TCRdb re-called the multiplex PCR reads with MiXCR, one entry per CDR3 protein. The sample carries roughly 550,000 distinct CDR3 sequences, about 15% recorded once. CDR1 and CDR2 (germline): DFQATT, SNEGSKA (reference sequence). Trimming took 6 bases from V and 0 from J, leaving 20 bases between them. The CDR3 contains 16 residues. V usage is TRBV20-1 and J usage is TRBJ1-1, with D perhaps TRBD1 (6 bases). This TCR was recovered from a woman younger than 45 with Graves' ophthalmopathy. What was sequenced was blood. The CDR3 DNA sequence: TGCAGTGCGGCCGAGGCAGGGGTAGGGTTGAACACTGAAGCTTTCTTT. Its translation: CSAAEAGVGLNTEAFF.